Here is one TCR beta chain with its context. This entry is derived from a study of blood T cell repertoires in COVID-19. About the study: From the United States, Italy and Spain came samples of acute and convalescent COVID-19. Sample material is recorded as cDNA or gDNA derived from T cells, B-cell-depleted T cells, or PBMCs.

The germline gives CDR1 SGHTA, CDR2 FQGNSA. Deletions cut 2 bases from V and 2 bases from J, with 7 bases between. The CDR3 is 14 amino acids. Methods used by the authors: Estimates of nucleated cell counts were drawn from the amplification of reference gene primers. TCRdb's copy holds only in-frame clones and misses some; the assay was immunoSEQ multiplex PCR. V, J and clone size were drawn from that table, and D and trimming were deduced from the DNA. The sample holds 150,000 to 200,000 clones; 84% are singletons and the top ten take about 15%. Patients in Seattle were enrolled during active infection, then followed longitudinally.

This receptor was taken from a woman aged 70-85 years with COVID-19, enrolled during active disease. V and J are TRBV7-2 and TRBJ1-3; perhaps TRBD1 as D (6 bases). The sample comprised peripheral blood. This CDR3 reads CASSLNRAGNTIYF. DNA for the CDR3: TGTGCCAGCAGCTTAAACAGGGCTGGAAACACCATATATTTT.